This T cell receptor (beta chain) comes out of a study of blood T cell repertoires in COVID-19. Study at large: Acute-phase and convalescent COVID-19 samples originated in the United States, Italy and Spain.

Original processing methods: Counts of nucleated cells, estimated from reference gene primer amplification, were obtained. This table comes from immunoSEQ multiplex PCR, and its TCRdb copy is limited to in-frame clones, with some not included. V and J calls and clone size are as listed in that table; D and trimming were resolved from the DNA. The repertoire includes 85,000 to 130,000 clones, about 89% of them detected once, and around 5.5% sits in the top ten. The V gene lost 0 bases and the J gene lost 4 bases, with 7 bases spanning the gap. Germline V gene sequence: CDR1 SGDLS, CDR2 YYNGEE. The CDR3 sequence is 13 residues long.

This chain joins TRBV9 and TRBJ2-5, with TRBD2 as a possible D gene (5 bases). The sequence was collected from a human donor in a cohort sampled during active COVID-19. Sequencing was carried out using peripheral blood. The chain's CDR3 is CASSVGLRETQYF. CDR3 bases: TGTGCCAGCAGCGTAGGACTAAGAGAGACCCAGTACTTC.